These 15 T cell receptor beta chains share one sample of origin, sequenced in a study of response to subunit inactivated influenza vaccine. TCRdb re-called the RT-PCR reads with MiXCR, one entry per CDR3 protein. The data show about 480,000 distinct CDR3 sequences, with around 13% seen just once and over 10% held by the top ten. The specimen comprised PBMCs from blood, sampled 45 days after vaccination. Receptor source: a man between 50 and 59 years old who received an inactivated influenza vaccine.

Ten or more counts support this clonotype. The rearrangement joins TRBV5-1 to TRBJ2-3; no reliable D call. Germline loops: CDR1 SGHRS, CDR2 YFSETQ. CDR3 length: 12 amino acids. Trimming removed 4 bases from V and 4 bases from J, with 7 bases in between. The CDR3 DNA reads TGCGCCAGCAGCATAGGGTCAGATACGCAGTATTTT. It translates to CASSIGSDTQYF.

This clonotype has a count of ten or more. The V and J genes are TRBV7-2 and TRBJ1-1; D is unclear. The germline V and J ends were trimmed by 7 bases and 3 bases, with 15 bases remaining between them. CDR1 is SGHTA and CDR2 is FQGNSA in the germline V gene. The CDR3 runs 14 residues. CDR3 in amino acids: CASKTWAGYTEAFF. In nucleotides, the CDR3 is TGTGCCAGCAAAACGTGGGCAGGTTACACTGAAGCTTTCTTT.

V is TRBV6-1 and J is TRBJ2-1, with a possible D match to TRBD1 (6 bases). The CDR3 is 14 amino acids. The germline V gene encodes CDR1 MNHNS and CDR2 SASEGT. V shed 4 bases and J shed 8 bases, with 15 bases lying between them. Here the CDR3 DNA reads TGTGCCAGCAGTGGCTCTGCAGGGGTCGATGAGCAGTTCTTC. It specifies CASSGSAGVDEQFF.

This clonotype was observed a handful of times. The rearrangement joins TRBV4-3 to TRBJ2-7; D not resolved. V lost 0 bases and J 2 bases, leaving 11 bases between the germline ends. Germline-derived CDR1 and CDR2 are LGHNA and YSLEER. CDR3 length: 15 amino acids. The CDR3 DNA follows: TGCGCCAGCAGCCAAGAAATTAGAGCTCCCTACGAGCAGTACTTC. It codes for CASSQEIRAPYEQYF.

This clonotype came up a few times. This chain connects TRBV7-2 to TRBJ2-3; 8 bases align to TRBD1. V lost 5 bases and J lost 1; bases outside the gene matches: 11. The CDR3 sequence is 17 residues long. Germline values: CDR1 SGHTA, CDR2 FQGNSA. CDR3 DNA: TGTGCCAGCAGCAGAGGAAACCCGGGACAGGGCACAGATACGCAGTATTTT. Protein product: CASSRGNPGQGTDTQYF.

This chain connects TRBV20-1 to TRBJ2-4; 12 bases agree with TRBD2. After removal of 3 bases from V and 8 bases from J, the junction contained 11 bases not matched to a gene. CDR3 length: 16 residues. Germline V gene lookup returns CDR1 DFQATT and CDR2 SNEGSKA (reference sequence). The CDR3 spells CSARGTSGLEADIQYF. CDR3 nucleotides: TGCAGTGCTAGGGGGACTAGCGGGTTGGAGGCGGACATTCAGTACTTC.

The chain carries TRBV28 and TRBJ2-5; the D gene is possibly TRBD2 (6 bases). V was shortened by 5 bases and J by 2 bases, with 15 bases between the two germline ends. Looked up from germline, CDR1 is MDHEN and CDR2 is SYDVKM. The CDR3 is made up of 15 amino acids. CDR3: CASSETGGSQETQYF. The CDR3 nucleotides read TGTGCCAGCAGTGAGACCGGGGGTTCTCAAGAGACCCAGTACTTC.

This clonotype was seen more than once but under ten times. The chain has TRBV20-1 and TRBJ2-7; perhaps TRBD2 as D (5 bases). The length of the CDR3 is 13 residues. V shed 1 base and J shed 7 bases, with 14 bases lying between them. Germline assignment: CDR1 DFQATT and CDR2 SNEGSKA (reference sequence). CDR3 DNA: TGCAGTGCTAGAGCGACAACCAGAGGGGAGCAGTACTTC. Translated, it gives CSARATTRGEQYF.

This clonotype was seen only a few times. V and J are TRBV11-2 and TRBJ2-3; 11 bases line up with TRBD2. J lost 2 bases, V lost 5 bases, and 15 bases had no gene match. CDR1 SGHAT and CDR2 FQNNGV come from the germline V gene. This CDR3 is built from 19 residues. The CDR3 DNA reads TGTGCCAGCAGCCGCCCAACTAGCGGGAGTAGGGCTTACACAGATACGCAGTATTTT. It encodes CASSRPTSGSRAYTDTQYF. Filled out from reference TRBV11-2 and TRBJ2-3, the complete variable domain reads EAGVAQSPRYKIIEKRQSVAFWCNPISGHATLYWYQQILGQGPKLLIQFQNNGVVDDSQLPKDRFSAERLKGVDSTLKIQPAKLEDSAVYLCASSRPTSGSRAYTDTQYFGPGTRLTVL.

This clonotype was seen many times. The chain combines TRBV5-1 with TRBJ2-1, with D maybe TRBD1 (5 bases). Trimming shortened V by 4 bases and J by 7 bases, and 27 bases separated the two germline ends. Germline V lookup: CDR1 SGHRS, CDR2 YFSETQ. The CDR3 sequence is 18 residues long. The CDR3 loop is CASSDSQTPRQAGNEQFF. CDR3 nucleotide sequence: TGCGCCAGCAGCGATTCACAGACACCCAGACAAGCAGGGAATGAGCAGTTCTTC.

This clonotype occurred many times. The DNA for the CDR3 is TGTGCCAGCAGTAGTTCGCTGGCAGATACGCAGTATTTT. This gives the protein CASSSSLADTQYF. The genes are TRBV27 and TRBJ2-3; D is unclear. CDR3 length equals 13 residues. Germline CDR1 is MNHEY and CDR2 is SMNVEV (reference sequence). Trimming shortened V by 5 bases and J by 4 bases, and 10 bases separated the two germline ends.

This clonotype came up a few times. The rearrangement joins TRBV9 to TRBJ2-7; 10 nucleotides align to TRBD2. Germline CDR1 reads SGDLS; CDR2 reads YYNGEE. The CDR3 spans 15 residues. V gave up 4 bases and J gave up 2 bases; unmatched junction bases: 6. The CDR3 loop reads CASSQAGTSAYEQYF. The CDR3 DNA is TGTGCCAGCAGCCAAGCCGGGACTAGCGCCTACGAGCAGTACTTC.

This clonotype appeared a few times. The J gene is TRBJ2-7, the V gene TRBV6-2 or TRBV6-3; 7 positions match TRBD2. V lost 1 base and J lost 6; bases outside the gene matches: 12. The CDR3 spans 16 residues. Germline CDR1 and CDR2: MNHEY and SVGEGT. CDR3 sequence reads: CASSYWAPSGSTEQYF. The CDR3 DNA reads TGTGCCAGCAGTTACTGGGCGCCTAGCGGATCGACCGAGCAGTACTTC.

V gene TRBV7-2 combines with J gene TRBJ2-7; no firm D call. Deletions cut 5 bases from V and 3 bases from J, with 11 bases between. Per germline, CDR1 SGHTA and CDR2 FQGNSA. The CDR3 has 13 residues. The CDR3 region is CASSQIGSYEQYF. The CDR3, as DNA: TGTGCCAGCAGCCAGATAGGCAGCTACGAGCAGTACTTC.

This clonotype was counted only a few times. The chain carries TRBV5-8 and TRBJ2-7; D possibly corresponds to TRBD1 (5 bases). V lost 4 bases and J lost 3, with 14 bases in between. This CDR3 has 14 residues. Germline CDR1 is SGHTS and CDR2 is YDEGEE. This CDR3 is CASSKQAPNYEQYF. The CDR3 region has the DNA TGTGCCAGCAGCAAACAGGCCCCGAACTACGAGCAGTACTTC.